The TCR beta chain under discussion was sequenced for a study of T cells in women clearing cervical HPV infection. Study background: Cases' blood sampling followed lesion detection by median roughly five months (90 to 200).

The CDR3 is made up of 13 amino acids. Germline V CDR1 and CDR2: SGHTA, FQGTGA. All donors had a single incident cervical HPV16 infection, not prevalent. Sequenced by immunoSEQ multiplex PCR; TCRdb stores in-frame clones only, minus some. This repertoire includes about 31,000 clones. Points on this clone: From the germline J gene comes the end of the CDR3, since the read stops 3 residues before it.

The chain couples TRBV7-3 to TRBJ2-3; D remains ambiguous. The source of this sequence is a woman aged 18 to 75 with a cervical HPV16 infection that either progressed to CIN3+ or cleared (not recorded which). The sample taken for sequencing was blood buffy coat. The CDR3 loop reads CASSRTAQETQYF. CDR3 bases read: TGTGCCAGCAGCCGCACAGCTCAAGAGACG.